This T cell receptor (beta chain) was found in a study of shared clonotypes between healthy human individuals. Study-level background: Contributing individuals were two females and a few males aged 18 to 49.

Assay runs were performed at deep level. Using ten immunoSEQ deep assay plates, investigators sequenced unsorted PBMC DNA. The table came from immunoSEQ multiplex PCR; TCRdb's copy has only in-frame clones and leaves some out. The repertoire holds hundreds of thousands of clones, around 78% seen once, with 9.5% to 15% in the top ten. Sequencing input: PBMCs. This TCR was sampled from a woman in her 40s in good health. Some clones in this sample may be carry-over from other donors' samples.

As DNA, the CDR3 is TGCGCCAGCAGCCAAGCAGGGTGGGCCGGTCAGCCCCAGCATTTT. Translating it yields CASSQAGWAGQPQHF. The chain uses TRBV4-1 and TRBJ1-5, with D possibly being TRBD1 (5 bases). The length of the CDR3 is 15 residues. Trimming left V 1 base short and J 6 bases short, with 13 bases between. CDR1 is MGHRA and CDR2 is YSYEKL in the germline V gene.